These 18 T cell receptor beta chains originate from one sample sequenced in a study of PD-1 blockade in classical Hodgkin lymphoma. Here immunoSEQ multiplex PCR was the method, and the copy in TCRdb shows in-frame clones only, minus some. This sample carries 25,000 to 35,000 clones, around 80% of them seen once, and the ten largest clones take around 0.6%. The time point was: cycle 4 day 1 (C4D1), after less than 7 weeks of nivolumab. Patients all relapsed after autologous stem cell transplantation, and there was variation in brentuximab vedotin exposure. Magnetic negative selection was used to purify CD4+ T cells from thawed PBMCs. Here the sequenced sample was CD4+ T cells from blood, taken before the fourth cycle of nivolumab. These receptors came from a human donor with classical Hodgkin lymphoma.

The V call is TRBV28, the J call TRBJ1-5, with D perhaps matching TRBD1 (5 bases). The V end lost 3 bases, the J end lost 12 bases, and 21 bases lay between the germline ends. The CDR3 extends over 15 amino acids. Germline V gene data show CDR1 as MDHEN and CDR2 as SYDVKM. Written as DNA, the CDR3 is TGTGCCAGCAGTTTGGGGGGGACTGTCAGCGGGAACCAGCATTTT. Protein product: CASSLGGTVSGNQHF.

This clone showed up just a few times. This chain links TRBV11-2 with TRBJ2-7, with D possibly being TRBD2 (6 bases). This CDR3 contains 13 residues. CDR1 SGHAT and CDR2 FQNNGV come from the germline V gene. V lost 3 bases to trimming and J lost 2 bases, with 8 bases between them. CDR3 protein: CASSLAGTYEQYF. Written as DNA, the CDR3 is TGTGCCAGCAGCTTGGCGGGGACCTACGAGCAGTACTTC.

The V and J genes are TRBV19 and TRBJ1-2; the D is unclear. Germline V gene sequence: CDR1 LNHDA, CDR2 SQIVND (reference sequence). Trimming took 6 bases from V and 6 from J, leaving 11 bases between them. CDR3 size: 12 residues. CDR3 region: CASRRSADGYTF. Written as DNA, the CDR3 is TGTGCCAGTAGACGGTCGGCGGATGGCTACACCTTC.

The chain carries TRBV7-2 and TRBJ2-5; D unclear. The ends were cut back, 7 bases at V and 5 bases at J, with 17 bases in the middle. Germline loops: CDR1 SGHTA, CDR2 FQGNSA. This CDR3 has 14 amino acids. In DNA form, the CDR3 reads TGTGCCAGCATGCTCCTGGGTTTGAGGGAGACCCAGTACTTC. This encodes CASMLLGLRETQYF.

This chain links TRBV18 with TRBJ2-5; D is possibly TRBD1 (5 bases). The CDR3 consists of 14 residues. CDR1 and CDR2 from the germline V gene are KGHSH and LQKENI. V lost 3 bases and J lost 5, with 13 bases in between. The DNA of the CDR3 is TGTGCCAGCTCACCCTCACAGGTCCGGGAGACCCAGTACTTC. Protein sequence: CASSPSQVRETQYF.

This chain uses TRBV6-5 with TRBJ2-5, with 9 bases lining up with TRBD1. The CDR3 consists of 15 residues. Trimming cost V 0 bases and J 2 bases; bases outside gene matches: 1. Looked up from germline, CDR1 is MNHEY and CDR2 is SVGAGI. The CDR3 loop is CASSYSGTGQETQYF. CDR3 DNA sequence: TGTGCCAGCAGTTACTCGGGGACAGGGCAAGAGACCCAGTACTTC.

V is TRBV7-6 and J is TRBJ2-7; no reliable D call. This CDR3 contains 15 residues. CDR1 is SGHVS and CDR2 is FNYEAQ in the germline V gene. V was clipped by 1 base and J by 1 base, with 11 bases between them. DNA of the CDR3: TGTGCCAGCAGCTTAGGTCAAGGGATTTCCTACGAGCAGTACTTC. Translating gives CASSLGQGISYEQYF.

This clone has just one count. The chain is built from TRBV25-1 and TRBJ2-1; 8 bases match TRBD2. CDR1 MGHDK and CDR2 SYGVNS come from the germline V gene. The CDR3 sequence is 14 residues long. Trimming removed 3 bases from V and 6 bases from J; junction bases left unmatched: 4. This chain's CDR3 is CASSDGLAPNEQFF. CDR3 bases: TGTGCCAGCAGTGATGGACTAGCCCCCAATGAGCAGTTCTTC.

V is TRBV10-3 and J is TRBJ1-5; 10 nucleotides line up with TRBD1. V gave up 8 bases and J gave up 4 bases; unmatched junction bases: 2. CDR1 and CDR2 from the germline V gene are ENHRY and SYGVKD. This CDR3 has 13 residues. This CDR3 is CAIRDRGNQPQHF. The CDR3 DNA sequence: TGTGCCATCCGGGACAGGGGTAATCAGCCCCAGCATTTT.

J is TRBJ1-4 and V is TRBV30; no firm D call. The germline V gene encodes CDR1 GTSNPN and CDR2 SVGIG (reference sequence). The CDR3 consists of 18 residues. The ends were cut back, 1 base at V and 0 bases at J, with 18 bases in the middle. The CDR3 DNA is TGTGCCTGGAGTGGGTTTAAGATCATTGTTGCAACTAATGAAAAACTGTTTTTT. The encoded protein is CAWSGFKIIVATNEKLFF.

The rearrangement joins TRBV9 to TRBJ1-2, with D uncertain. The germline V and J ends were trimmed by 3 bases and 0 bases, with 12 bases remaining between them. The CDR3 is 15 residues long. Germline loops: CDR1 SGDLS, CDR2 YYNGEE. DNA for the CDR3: TGTGCCAGCAGCGGACCAAGAGCCGCTAACTATGGCTACACCTTC. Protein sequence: CASSGPRAANYGYTF. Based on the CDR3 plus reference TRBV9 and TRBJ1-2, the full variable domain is DSGVTQTPKHLITATGQRVTLRCSPRSGDLSVYWYQQSLDQGLQFLIQYYNGEERAKGNILERFSAQQFPDLHSELNLSSLELGDSALYFCASSGPRAANYGYTFGSGTRLTVV.

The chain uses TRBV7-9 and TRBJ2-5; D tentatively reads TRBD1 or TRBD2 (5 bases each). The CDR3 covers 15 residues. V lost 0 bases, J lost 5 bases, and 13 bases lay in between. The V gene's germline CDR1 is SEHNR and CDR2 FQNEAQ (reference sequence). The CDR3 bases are TGTGCCAGCAGCTTAGCGCGGGCAGGGTTGGAGACCCAGTACTTC. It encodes CASSLARAGLETQYF.

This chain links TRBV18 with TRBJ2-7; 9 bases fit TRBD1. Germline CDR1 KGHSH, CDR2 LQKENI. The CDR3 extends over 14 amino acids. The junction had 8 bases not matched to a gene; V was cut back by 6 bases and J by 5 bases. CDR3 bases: TGTGCCAGCTCGGGCGGGACAGGGTACGACGAGCAGTACTTC. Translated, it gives CASSGGTGYDEQYF.

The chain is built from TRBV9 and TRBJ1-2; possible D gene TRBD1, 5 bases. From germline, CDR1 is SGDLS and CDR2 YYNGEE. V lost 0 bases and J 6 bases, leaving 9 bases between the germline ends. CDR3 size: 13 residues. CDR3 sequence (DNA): TGTGCCAGCAGCGTAGAGGCAGGGCATGGCTACACCTTC. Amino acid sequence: CASSVEAGHGYTF.

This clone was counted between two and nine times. The CDR3 DNA reads TGTGCCAGCAGTTCTCTAGCGGGAGAGCCCTCGCCGTTCTTC. This sequence encodes CASSSLAGEPSPFF. The chain joins TRBV6-5 to TRBJ2-1, with 10 bases that match TRBD2. CDR1 MNHEY and CDR2 SVGAGI come from the germline V gene. The CDR3 loop spans 14 amino acids. The J segment lost 15 bases and the V segment lost 4 bases, leaving 12 bases of the junction unmatched.

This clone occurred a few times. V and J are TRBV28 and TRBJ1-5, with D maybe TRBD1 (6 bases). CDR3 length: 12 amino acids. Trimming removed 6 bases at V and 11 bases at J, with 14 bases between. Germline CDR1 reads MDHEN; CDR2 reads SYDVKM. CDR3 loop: CASSSDSLAQHF. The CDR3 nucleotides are TGTGCCAGCAGCTCGGACAGTTTGGCCCAGCATTTT.

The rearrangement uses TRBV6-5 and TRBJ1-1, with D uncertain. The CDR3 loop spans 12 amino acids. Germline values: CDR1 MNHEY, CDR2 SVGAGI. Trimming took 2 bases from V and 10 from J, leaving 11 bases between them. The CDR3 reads CASSYRDRGAFF. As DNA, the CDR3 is TGTGCCAGCAGTTACAGGGATCGGGGAGCTTTCTTT.

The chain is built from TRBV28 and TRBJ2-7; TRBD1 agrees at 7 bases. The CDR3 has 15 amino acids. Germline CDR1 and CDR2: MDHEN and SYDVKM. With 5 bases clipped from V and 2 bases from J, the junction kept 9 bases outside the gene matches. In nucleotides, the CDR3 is TGTGCCAGCAGTACGGGGACAGACGAAACCTACGAGCAGTACTTC. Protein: CASSTGTDETYEQYF.